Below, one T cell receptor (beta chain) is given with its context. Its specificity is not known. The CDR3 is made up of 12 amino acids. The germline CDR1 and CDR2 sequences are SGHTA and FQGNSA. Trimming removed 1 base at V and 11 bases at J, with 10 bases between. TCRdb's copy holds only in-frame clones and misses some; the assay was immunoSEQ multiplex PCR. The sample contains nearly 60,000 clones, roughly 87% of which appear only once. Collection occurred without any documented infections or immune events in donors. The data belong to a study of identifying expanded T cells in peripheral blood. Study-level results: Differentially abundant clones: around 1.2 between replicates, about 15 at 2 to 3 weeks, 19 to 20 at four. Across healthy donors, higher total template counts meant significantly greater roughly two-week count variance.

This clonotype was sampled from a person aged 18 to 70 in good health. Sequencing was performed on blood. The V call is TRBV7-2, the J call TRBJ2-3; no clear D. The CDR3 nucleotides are TGTGCCAGCAGCTTAGGGCAACGCGTGCAGTATTTT. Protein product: CASSLGQRVQYF.